This TCR beta chain derives from a study of cytomegalovirus exposure and HLA in healthy donors. Overall study findings and caveats: According to an earlier analysis, most TCR beta V segments yielded productive rearrangements about 87% or about 30% of the time. For TCR beta chains, V- and J-gene trimming was later linked to a missense DCLRE1C variant. An analysis was carried out at a later point. It showed that HLA-associated TCR beta chains were more clonally expanded than equally common non-associated chains.

As for this clone: The antigen remains unidentified.

V was trimmed by 1 base and J by 8 bases, leaving 13 bases between them. This CDR3 spans 14 amino acids. The V gene's germline CDR1 is SGHRS and CDR2 YFSETQ. In the PCR, 60 Vbeta and 13 Jbeta primers were used. Source study methods: Among the unique TCR beta chains that a later analysis counted, around 72 million in all, about 11 million were shared. Some clones are missing from TCRdb's copy, which holds only in-frame ones; the method was immunoSEQ multiplex PCR. That table gives V, J and clone size, and the DNA gave D and trimming. The table shows approximately 170,000 clones, with roughly 79% occurring only once.

The TCR sequence derives from a woman in her thirties or forties in good health and CMV-seropositive. The chain is built from TRBV5-1 and TRBJ2-1; D is ambiguous. Sequencing was carried out using PBMCs. For the CDR3, the DNA is TGCGCCAGCAGCTTGAGTCGGCTGGAGCATGAGCAGTTCTTC. It translates to CASSLSRLEHEQFF.